Below are 3 T cell receptor beta chains sequenced from a single sample in a study of immune evolution from preneoplasia to lung adenocarcinoma. Profiling relied on immunoSEQ multiplex PCR, and the TCRdb table lists in-frame clones only, not all of them. Of 35,000 to 40,000 clones in the sample, 60% to 75% were seen once. Sequenced material: FFPE invasive lung adenocarcinoma tissue. These receptors were obtained from a person between 55 and 69 years old with lung adenocarcinoma.

The CDR3 sequence is CASRPWRGHTGELFF. The DNA of the CDR3 is TGTGCCAGCAGACCGTGGAGGGGGCACACCGGGGAGCTGTTTTTT. The chain combines TRBV28 with TRBJ2-2, with a weak D call TRBD1 (7 bases). With 6 bases removed from V and 3 bases from J, the gap between germline ends came to 14 bases. The CDR3 extends over 15 amino acids. Germline V gene data show CDR1 as MDHEN and CDR2 as SYDVKM.

The CDR3 nucleotides are TGTGCCATCGGGATCAGGGAGCCCCCCTACGAGCAGTACTTC. Translating gives CAIGIREPPYEQYF. V usage is TRBV10-3 and J usage is TRBJ2-7; D may match TRBD1 or TRBD2 (5 bases each). From germline, CDR1 is ENHRY and CDR2 SYGVKD. This CDR3 has 14 residues. V was shortened by 8 bases and J by 2 bases, with 16 bases between the two germline ends.

The chain combines TRBV19 with TRBJ1-1; D might be TRBD1 (6 bases). CDR3 length: 11 amino acids. Trimming removed 7 bases at V and 4 bases at J, with 7 bases between. From germline, CDR1 is LNHDA and CDR2 SQIVND (reference sequence). The CDR3 DNA reads as TGTGCCAGTACAGGGGCCACTGAAGCTTTCTTT. Amino acids: CASTGATEAFF.